The following is a T cell receptor (beta chain) sequence with its context. Its antigen is not identified. The data were taken from a study of shared clonotypes between healthy human individuals. The study, taken as a whole, reports: An expected dependence of interdonor clonotype sharing on sequencing depth was noted.

V lost 5 bases, J lost 8 bases, and 8 bases stayed unmatched. This CDR3 region has 15 residues. CDR1 is SNHLY and CDR2 is FYNNEI in the germline V gene. Investigators spread the genomic DNA of each subset evenly over several immunoSEQ plates. Unsorted PBMC DNA sequencing spanned ten immunoSEQ deep assay plates. Method: immunoSEQ multiplex PCR; TCRdb's copy keeps in-frame clones and lacks some. The sample lists 400,000 to 550,000 clones, roughly 78% occurring once. The sequence was collected from a woman between 35 and 50 years old in good health. Some clones in this sample may be carry-over from other donors' samples. This sequence joins TRBV2 and TRBJ2-1; 11 bases are a match to TRBD1. Sequenced input: PBMCs. CDR3 in amino acids: CASSPGTGGGHEQFF. The CDR3 nucleotides read TGTGCCAGCAGTCCCGGGACAGGGGGTGGACATGAGCAGTTCTTC.